This T cell receptor beta chain stems from a study of shared clonotypes between healthy human individuals. Here immunoSEQ multiplex PCR was the method, and the copy in TCRdb shows in-frame clones only, minus some. The data contain a few million clones, 90% to 96% of them seen just once; the ten biggest clones take up around 0.13%. The CDR3 runs 14 residues. Germline V gives CDR1 LNHDA, CDR2 SQIVND (reference sequence). The V end was cut by 4 bases, the J end by 6 bases, with 13 bases between. Sequencing was done on a sample of naive CD4+ T cells sorted from blood. The subset denotes: CD45RA+ positively selected. The chain is built from TRBV19 and TRBJ1-5, with D perhaps matching TRBD1 (5 bases). This receptor was obtained from a man aged 18 to 30 in good health. Here the CDR3 reads CASSTSGQGQPQHF. CDR3 bases: TGTGCCAGTAGTACCTCTGGACAAGGTCAGCCCCAGCATTTT.